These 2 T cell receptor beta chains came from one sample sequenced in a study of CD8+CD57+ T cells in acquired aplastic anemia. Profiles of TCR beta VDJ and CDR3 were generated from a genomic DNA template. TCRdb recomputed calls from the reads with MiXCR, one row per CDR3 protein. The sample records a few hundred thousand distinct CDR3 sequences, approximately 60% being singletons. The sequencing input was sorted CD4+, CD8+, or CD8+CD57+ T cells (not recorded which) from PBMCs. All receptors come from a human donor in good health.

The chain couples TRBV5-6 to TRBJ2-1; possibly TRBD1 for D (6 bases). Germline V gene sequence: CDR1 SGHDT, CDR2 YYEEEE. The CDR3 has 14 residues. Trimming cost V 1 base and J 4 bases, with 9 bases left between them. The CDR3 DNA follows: TGTGCCAGCAGCTTGAGGACAGCATACAATGAGCAGTTCTTC. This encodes CASSLRTAYNEQFF.

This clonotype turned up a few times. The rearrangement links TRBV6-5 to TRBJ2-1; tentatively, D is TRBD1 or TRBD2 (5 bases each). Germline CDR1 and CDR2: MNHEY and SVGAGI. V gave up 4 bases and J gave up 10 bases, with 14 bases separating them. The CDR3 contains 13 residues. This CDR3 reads CASSLRWDLEQFF. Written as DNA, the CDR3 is TGTGCCAGCAGTTTAAGATGGGACCTAGAGCAGTTCTTC.